One and the same sample provided the 31 T cell receptor beta chains below, sequenced in a study of shared clonotypes between healthy human individuals. The assay was immunoSEQ multiplex PCR, and TCRdb's table has in-frame clones only and misses some. The sample records 1.6 million or so clones, approximately 96% being singletons. The sample comprised naive CD4+ T cells sorted from blood. Subset specified: CD45RA+ positively selected. The receptor source for this set is a man aged 25-45 years in good health.

The chain uses TRBV5-6 and TRBJ2-1; a possible D gene is TRBD1 (6 bases). CDR3 length equals 16 residues. CDR1 and CDR2 (germline): SGHDT, YYEEEE. The V end was cut by 0 bases, the J end by 1 base, with 11 bases between. The CDR3 DNA reads TGTGCCAGCAGCTTGGGCCCCAGGGGTTCCTACAATGAGCAGTTCTTC. It yields the protein CASSLGPRGSYNEQFF.

The chain employs TRBV4-2 and TRBJ2-7; 7 bases match TRBD1. The CDR3 extends over 15 amino acids. The V and J ends lost 0 bases and 5 bases, in that order; junction bases with no gene match: 7. From germline, CDR1 is LGHNA and CDR2 YNFKEQ. CDR3 loop: CASSQDQTGLDEQYF. CDR3 DNA sequence: TGTGCCAGCAGCCAAGATCAGACAGGGCTAGACGAGCAGTACTTC.

The genes are TRBV2 and TRBJ2-7; possibly TRBD1 for D (5 bases). The CDR3 is made up of 13 amino acids. Trimming pared 10 bases from V and 13 bases from J, leaving 26 bases between. CDR1 and CDR2 (germline): SNHLY, FYNNEI. CDR3 residues: CATWQDRGPSGYF. CDR3 DNA: TGTGCCACCTGGCAAGACAGAGGACCTTCGGGTTACTTC.

In the case of this clone: The sample contains more than one DNA sequence encoding this CDR3. This sequence joins TRBV5-4 and TRBJ2-3; D ambiguous. CDR1 is SGHNT and CDR2 is YYREEE in the germline V gene (reference sequence). V was cut by 2 bases and J by 4 bases, with 2 bases left in between. The CDR3 runs to 11 residues. The CDR3 loop is CASSLSDTQYF. For the CDR3, the DNA is TGTGCCAGCAGCTTATCAGATACGCAGTATTTT. Together with reference TRBV5-4 and TRBJ2-3, the CDR3 gives the full variable domain: ETGVTQSPTHLIKTRGQQVTLRCSSQSGHNTVSWYQQALGQGPQFIFQYYREEENGRGNFPPRFSGLQFPNYSSELNVNALELDDSALYLCASSLSDTQYFGPGTRLTVL.

The genes are TRBV27 and TRBJ2-7; 7 nucleotides align to TRBD1. Trimming removed 8 bases from V and 2 bases from J; junction bases left unmatched: 15. The length of the CDR3 is 16 residues. Germline CDR1 and CDR2: MNHEY and SMNVEV (reference sequence). The CDR3 coding sequence is TGTGCCAGCCGCCGTCGAATCGGGACAGAGACCTACGAGCAGTACTTC. It yields the protein CASRRRIGTETYEQYF.

V is TRBV5-4 and J is TRBJ2-7; 9 positions match TRBD2. Germline V gene data show CDR1 as SGHNT and CDR2 as YYREEE (reference sequence). The CDR3 length is 14 residues. After removal of 9 bases from V and 6 bases from J, the junction contained 13 bases not matched to a gene. The CDR3 DNA is TGTGCCACCCGCGGGGGGGAGGGCGTGGGCGAGCAGTACTTC. It encodes CATRGGEGVGEQYF.

In its sample, this clone was seen a few times. V is TRBV30 and J is TRBJ1-5; 7 bases are shared with TRBD1. CDR3 size: 13 residues. Germline V gene data show CDR1 as GTSNPN and CDR2 as SVGIG (reference sequence). V trimming: 5 bases; J trimming: 4 bases; junction bases outside the gene matches: 5. CDR3 region: CAWGAGGNQPQHF. The CDR3 coding sequence is TGTGCCTGGGGAGCAGGGGGGAATCAGCCCCAGCATTTT. The variable domain in full, completed from reference TRBV30 and TRBJ1-5, reads SQTIHQWPATLVQPVGSPLSLECTVEGTSNPNLYWYRQAAGRGLQLLFYSVGIGQISSEVPQNLSASRPQDRQFILSSKKLLLSDSGFYLCAWGAGGNQPQHFGDGTRLSIL.

The genes are TRBV4-3 and TRBJ1-1, with a tentative D call TRBD1 (5 bases). Germline V gene lookup returns CDR1 LGHNA and CDR2 YSLEER. Trimming pared 4 bases from V and 3 bases from J, leaving 12 bases between. This CDR3 spans 14 amino acids. The CDR3 loop reads CASSPTGPDTEAFF. CDR3 DNA sequence: TGCGCCAGCAGCCCAACGGGGCCGGACACTGAAGCTTTCTTT.

The chain joins TRBV5-1 to TRBJ2-3, with 8 nucleotides matching TRBD1. Looked up from germline, CDR1 is SGHRS and CDR2 is YFSETQ. Trimming removed 4 bases from V and 0 bases from J; junction bases left unmatched: 4. This CDR3 contains 15 residues. CDR3 coding DNA: TGCGCCAGCAGCAAGGGACAGGATAGCACAGATACGCAGTATTTT. This gives the protein CASSKGQDSTDTQYF.

The rearrangement links TRBV5-1 to TRBJ2-7; 8 nucleotides line up with TRBD2. The J segment lost 5 bases and the V segment lost 4 bases, leaving 8 bases of the junction unmatched. The CDR3 is 14 amino acids. The V gene's germline CDR1 is SGHRS and CDR2 YFSETQ. CDR3 bases: TGCGCCAGCAGCAACCCCTCCGGGGGGGACGAGCAGTACTTC. Residues: CASSNPSGGDEQYF.

The J gene is TRBJ2-5, the V gene TRBV15; tentatively, D is TRBD1 (5 bases). CDR3 length: 13 amino acids. V was cut by 4 bases and J by 5 bases, with 11 bases left in between. Germline CDR1 LNHNV, CDR2 YYDKDF (reference sequence). The CDR3 sequence: CATSIRRVETQYF. Here the CDR3 DNA reads TGTGCCACCAGCATACGCAGGGTGGAGACCCAGTACTTC.

The CDR3 spells CASSQTVGDPQPQHF. In nucleotides, the CDR3 is TGCGCCAGCAGCCAAACGGTCGGGGATCCCCAGCCCCAGCATTTT. The chain is built from TRBV4-1 and TRBJ1-5, with D uncertain. Trimming stripped 2 bases from V and 7 bases from J, with 15 bases between. The CDR3 is 15 residues long. Per germline, CDR1 MGHRA and CDR2 YSYEKL.

V and J are TRBV5-4 and TRBJ2-7; D is uncertain. Per the germline V gene, CDR1 is SGHNT and CDR2 is YYREEE (reference sequence). The CDR3 extends over 15 amino acids. Trimming took off 4 bases at V and 4 bases at J, with 18 bases between the two ends. The CDR3 DNA is TGTGCCAGCAGCCGCCCGACGGAAACGGGTTACGAGCAGTACTTC. This sequence encodes CASSRPTETGYEQYF.

This clone was counted once. The gene calls are TRBV11-2 and TRBJ2-5; tentative D call: TRBD2 (6 bases). Trimming removed 0 bases at V and 2 bases at J, with 10 bases between. Germline assignment: CDR1 SGHAT and CDR2 FQNNGV. The CDR3 totals 15 residues. Here the CDR3 reads CASSLDVGRQETQYF. The CDR3, as DNA: TGTGCCAGCAGCTTAGATGTAGGGAGGCAAGAGACCCAGTACTTC.

This rearrangement joins TRBV10-3 to TRBJ2-3, with 11 bases identical to TRBD2. V was clipped by 4 bases and J by 2 bases; unmatched bases: 5. Germline CDR1 reads ENHRY; CDR2 reads SYGVKD. This CDR3 region has 16 residues. As DNA, the CDR3 is TGTGCCATCAGTGGACTAGCGGGGTCCCACACAGATACGCAGTATTTT. It codes for CAISGLAGSHTDTQYF.

The rearrangement uses TRBV7-9 and TRBJ2-5; no firm D call. The CDR3 runs to 14 residues. V was trimmed by 5 bases and J by 5 bases, leaving 15 bases between them. The germline CDR1 and CDR2 sequences are SEHNR and FQNEAQ (reference sequence). CDR3 DNA sequence: TGTGCCAGCAGCCGCAAGAGTACCGGGGAGACCCAGTACTTC. It is translated as CASSRKSTGETQYF.

V is TRBV7-9 and J is TRBJ1-1, with 7 nucleotides matching TRBD1. CDR1 is SEHNR and CDR2 is FQNEAQ in the germline V gene (reference sequence). V was clipped by 7 bases and J by 8 bases; unmatched bases: 10. This CDR3 region has 13 residues. CDR3 coding DNA: TGTGCCAGCAACAATCTTTGGGACAGCGAAGCTTTCTTT. Residues: CASNNLWDSEAFF.

The chain joins TRBV9 to TRBJ2-7; D remains unclear. Germline V gene data show CDR1 as SGDLS and CDR2 as YYNGEE. V shed 0 bases and J shed 3 bases, with 13 bases lying between them. The CDR3 length is 15 residues. CDR3 residues: CASSVDHSSYYEQYF. The CDR3 DNA sequence: TGTGCCAGCAGCGTAGATCACAGTTCCTACTACGAGCAGTACTTC.

The V and J genes are TRBV5-4 and TRBJ2-1; 9 nucleotides agree with TRBD2. Per germline, CDR1 SGHNT and CDR2 YYREEE (reference sequence). The CDR3 contains 16 residues. V dropped 4 bases and J dropped 5; count of bases not matched to a gene: 10. The CDR3, as DNA: TGTGCCAGCAGCCCTTTAAGCGGGAGGAGCCACAATGAGCAGTTCTTC. As protein: CASSPLSGRSHNEQFF. The full variable domain, with the rest looked up from reference TRBV5-4 and TRBJ2-1, is ETGVTQSPTHLIKTRGQQVTLRCSSQSGHNTVSWYQQALGQGPQFIFQYYREEENGRGNFPPRFSGLQFPNYSSELNVNALELDDSALYLCASSPLSGRSHNEQFFGPGTRLTVL.

The CDR3 DNA follows: TGTGCCAGCAGCTTAGGTTGGGACGAGCAGTACTTC. It specifies CASSLGWDEQYF. The chain joins TRBV7-9 to TRBJ2-7; no firm D call. This CDR3 has 12 residues. CDR1 and CDR2 from the germline V gene are SEHNR and FQNEAQ (reference sequence). V gave up 1 base and J gave up 5 bases, with 6 bases separating them.

The rearrangement uses TRBV18 and TRBJ2-1; D may be TRBD1 (5 bases). Per the germline V gene, CDR1 is KGHSH and CDR2 is LQKENI. There are 16 residues in the CDR3. V was trimmed by 5 bases and J by 5 bases, leaving 19 bases between them. The CDR3 reads CASSYLRDRENNEQFF. CDR3 DNA sequence: TGTGCCAGCTCATACCTCCGTGACAGAGAAAACAATGAGCAGTTCTTC.

This clone was seen only once. J is TRBJ1-5 and V is TRBV23-1, with D possibly matching TRBD1 (5 bases). TRBV23-1 is labeled an ORF, and its function is uncertain. This CDR3 has 17 amino acids. The V end lost 2 bases, the J end lost 4 bases, and 18 bases lay between the germline ends. The CDR3 DNA is TGCGCCAGCAGTCAAACCCCCTCCCGGCAGGGTAATCAGCCCCAGCATTTT. This gives the protein CASSQTPSRQGNQPQHF.

This clone came up once. V and J are TRBV6-1 and TRBJ1-2, with D tentatively TRBD1 (6 bases). Trimming cost V 0 bases and J 5 bases, with 22 bases left between them. This CDR3 has 18 amino acids. Germline V gene sequence: CDR1 MNHNS, CDR2 SASEGT. The CDR3 loop is CASSEALPFAGAGYGYTF. Written as DNA, the CDR3 is TGTGCCAGCAGTGAAGCGCTTCCATTCGCAGGGGCAGGATATGGCTACACCTTC.

The chain joins TRBV28 to TRBJ1-2; no clear D. Germline V gives CDR1 MDHEN, CDR2 SYDVKM. The ends were cut back, 6 bases at V and 4 bases at J, with 9 bases in the middle. The CDR3 covers 12 residues. The CDR3 bases are TGTGCCAGCAGCACCGATATCTATGGCTACACCTTC. It encodes CASSTDIYGYTF.

This clone was recorded only once. The chain has TRBV9 and TRBJ2-1; D is unresolved. Trimming pared 4 bases from V and 3 bases from J, leaving 14 bases between. The CDR3 sequence is 15 residues long. In germline, CDR1 is SGDLS, CDR2 YYNGEE. The CDR3 DNA reads as TGTGCCAGCAGCCTCGTAGACGACGGCTACAATGAGCAGTTCTTC. Its protein is CASSLVDDGYNEQFF.

Comments on this clone: This sample includes further DNA sequences coding for the same CDR3. V gene TRBV19 combines with J gene TRBJ2-5, with D unclear. This CDR3 has 11 residues. Trimming pared 3 bases from V and 4 bases from J, leaving 3 bases between. Looked up from germline, CDR1 is LNHDA and CDR2 is SQIVND (reference sequence). CDR3 bases: TGTGCCAGTAGTATCCGAGAGACCCAGTACTTC. Protein sequence: CASSIRETQYF.

The rearrangement uses TRBV18 and TRBJ1-3, with D perhaps TRBD1 (5 bases). The CDR3 consists of 17 residues. CDR1 is KGHSH, CDR2 LQKENI, per germline. Trimming removed 3 bases from V and 0 bases from J, with 15 bases in between. The CDR3 nucleotides are TGTGCCAGCTCACCGGCGGTAGGGGAATACTCTGGAAACACCATATATTTT. Protein product: CASSPAVGEYSGNTIYF.

The V and J genes are TRBV7-2 and TRBJ2-7; maybe TRBD2 (6 bases). Germline lookup yields CDR1 SGHTA and CDR2 FQGNSA. Trimming pared 0 bases from V and 2 bases from J, leaving 14 bases between. The CDR3 sequence is 16 residues long. The CDR3 sequence: CASSLARGAQTYEQYF. CDR3 DNA sequence: TGTGCCAGCAGCTTAGCGCGCGGGGCTCAAACCTACGAGCAGTACTTC.

The chain has TRBV15 and TRBJ2-7, with 9 bases fitting TRBD1. The V and J ends lost 0 bases and 5 bases, in that order; junction bases with no gene match: 5. Per germline, CDR1 LNHNV and CDR2 YYDKDF (reference sequence). The CDR3 runs 15 residues. DNA for the CDR3: TGTGCCACCAGCAGAGACATGGGACAGGGAGACGAGCAGTACTTC. Its translation: CATSRDMGQGDEQYF.

The rearrangement uses TRBV6-1 and TRBJ2-1, with D possibly TRBD2 on 5 matching bases. The CDR3 runs to 11 residues. Trimming stripped 6 bases from V and 14 bases from J, with 14 bases between. Germline-derived CDR1 and CDR2 are MNHNS and SASEGT. CDR3 sequence: CASRGGLPEFF. In DNA form, the CDR3 reads TGTGCCAGCAGGGGTGGACTCCCAGAGTTCTTC.

This rearrangement joins TRBV4-3 to TRBJ2-1; 12 bases agree with TRBD2. The length of the CDR3 is 16 residues. The trim removed 5 bases at V and 8 bases at J, leaving 10 bases unmatched. Germline CDR1 LGHNA, CDR2 YSLEER. The CDR3 coding sequence is TGCGCCAGCAGCTCAAGGCTAGCGGGAGGGGGCGATGAGCAGTTCTTC. Translation: CASSSRLAGGGDEQFF.